The 10 T cell receptor beta chains presented below share a single source sample, sequenced in a study of blood T cells in healthy people across ages. A second PCR of 7 to 11 cycles used a sample-barcoded 5' primer and a J-beta primer mix. TCRdb redid the calling of the 5' RACE reads with MiXCR, one entry per CDR3 protein. The sample lists roughly 1,500,000 distinct CDR3 sequences, 42% occurring once. The sequencing input was blood. The source is a woman under 30 in good health.

This clonotype was recorded a few times. The chain is built from TRBV12-3 or TRBV12-4 and TRBJ2-1; 11 nucleotides align to TRBD2. There are 20 residues in the CDR3. V was pared by 5 bases and J by 4 bases, with 19 bases of the junction left unmatched. In nucleotides, the CDR3 is TGTGCCAGCAGTCCGCAGGCCCCCACTAGCGGGAGTCAACCGTACAATGAGCAGTTCTTC. It specifies CASSPQAPTSGSQPYNEQFF.

The chain employs TRBV6-2 or TRBV6-3 and TRBJ2-2; no clear D. Germline-derived CDR1 and CDR2 are MNHEY and SVGEGT. The CDR3 is 17 amino acids. V was pared by 0 bases and J by 3 bases, with 14 bases between. CDR3 protein: CASSYSIGEFYTGELFF. Written as DNA, the CDR3 is TGTGCCAGCAGTTACTCCATTGGGGAATTTTACACCGGGGAGCTGTTTTTT.

V and J are TRBV27 and TRBJ2-3; tentatively, D is TRBD1 (5 bases). V was cut by 11 bases and J by 6 bases, with 12 bases left in between. Germline V CDR1 and CDR2: MNHEY, SMNVEV (reference sequence). The CDR3 runs 11 residues. DNA for the CDR3: TGTGCCCCTCCGTCAGGGGATACGCAGTATTTT. Translating gives CAPPSGDTQYF.

Written as DNA, the CDR3 is TGTGCCAGCAGGGTCCCGGGACTAGTGCCCCACAATGAGCAGTTCTTC. Translated: CASRVPGLVPHNEQFF. This sequence joins TRBV6-2 or TRBV6-3 and TRBJ2-1; 8 bases align to TRBD2. In germline, CDR1 is MNHEY, CDR2 SVGEGT. With 6 bases clipped from V and 5 bases from J, the junction kept 12 bases outside the gene matches. The CDR3 covers 16 residues.

This clonotype showed up just a few times. The chain combines TRBV28 with TRBJ2-7, with TRBD2 identical over 11 bases. This CDR3 is built from 15 residues. V trimming: 9 bases; J trimming: 1 base; junction bases outside the gene matches: 8. Per germline, CDR1 MDHEN and CDR2 SYDVKM. The CDR3 sequence is CASQRRTSGSYEQYF. The CDR3 DNA is TGTGCCAGTCAGAGGAGGACTAGCGGGTCCTACGAGCAGTACTTC.

The J gene is TRBJ2-3, the V gene TRBV2; D not certain. Germline loops: CDR1 SNHLY, CDR2 FYNNEI. V was shortened by 8 bases and J by 2 bases, with 11 bases between the two germline ends. There are 13 residues in the CDR3. CDR3 sequence reads: CASGGNITDTQYF. The CDR3 coding sequence is TGTGCCAGCGGCGGAAATATCACAGATACGCAGTATTTT.

This clonotype has only one observation. The rearrangement uses TRBV7-9 and TRBJ1-3; tentative D call: TRBD1 (5 bases). V lost 1 base and J lost 4, with 14 bases in between. There are 16 residues in the CDR3. Germline V gives CDR1 SEHNR, CDR2 FQNEAQ (reference sequence). The CDR3 loop is CASSLVEWTSGNTIYF. CDR3 sequence (DNA): TGTGCCAGCAGCTTAGTTGAGTGGACAAGCGGAAACACCATATATTTT.

V usage is TRBV7-8 and J usage is TRBJ1-1; D not resolved. This CDR3 has 14 residues. Per germline, CDR1 SGHVS and CDR2 FQNEAQ. V lost 1 base to trimming and J lost 3 bases, with 9 bases between them. In DNA, the CDR3 is TGTGCCAGCAGCTTAGTCTCCGGTTACACTGAAGCTTTCTTT. Residues: CASSLVSGYTEAFF.

This chain connects TRBV20-1 to TRBJ2-7; TRBD1 agrees at 8 bases. The CDR3 is 15 amino acids. V dropped 0 bases and J dropped 5; count of bases not matched to a gene: 9. Germline V gene lookup returns CDR1 DFQATT and CDR2 SNEGSKA (reference sequence). The CDR3 reads CSARDGQGRANEQYF. As DNA, the CDR3 is TGCAGTGCTAGAGACGGACAGGGAAGGGCCAACGAGCAGTACTTC.

The genes are TRBV27 and TRBJ2-3, with D hard to call. Germline CDR1 is MNHEY and CDR2 is SMNVEV (reference sequence). V lost 0 bases and J 2 bases, leaving 6 bases between the germline ends. The CDR3 spans 14 residues. The CDR3 DNA reads TGTGCCAGCAGTTTATCGACAACCACAGATACGCAGTATTTT. This codes for CASSLSTTTDTQYF.